This T cell receptor beta chain was sequenced in a study of blood T cells in healthy people across ages. As concerns this clonotype: The antigen is undetermined.

Findings and caveats of the study: Whereas aged donors had fewer naive CD4+ cells, long-lived donors had more of them and higher diversity.

The second PCR ran roughly 6 to 11 cycles with a sample-barcoded 5' primer and J-beta primers. TCRdb re-called the 5' RACE reads with MiXCR, one entry per CDR3 protein. The profile shows hundreds of thousands of distinct CDR3 sequences, 32% of them singletons. Trimming removed 1 base at V and 9 bases at J, with 13 bases between. Germline assignment: CDR1 SGHAT and CDR2 FQNNGV. The CDR3 is made up of 15 amino acids. The source is a woman at least 80 years old in good health. This rearrangement joins TRBV11-2 to TRBJ1-6; the D is unclear. Sequencing used blood. The CDR3 bases are TGTGCCAGCAGCTTAGTGGTTAGGGCCGGTTCACCCCTCCACTTT. Its translation is CASSLVVRAGSPLHF.